One sample yielded the 10 T cell receptor beta chains listed below, sequenced in a study of T cell responses to AZD1222 COVID-19 vaccine. Sequenced by immunoSEQ multiplex PCR; TCRdb stores in-frame clones only, minus some. The sample carries 150,000 or so clones, 90% recorded once. The specimen was peripheral blood, collected 28 days after the second AZD1222 dose. These receptors all stem from an adult who received the AZD1222 COVID-19 vaccine.

This clone was seen once. The chain carries TRBV30 and TRBJ2-3; 8 nucleotides match TRBD2. Germline V gene data show CDR1 as GTSNPN and CDR2 as SVGIG (reference sequence). V dropped 1 base and J dropped 2; count of bases not matched to a gene: 11. CDR3 length: 17 amino acids. The CDR3 spells CAWSGWSGRGNTDTQYF. The DNA of the CDR3 is TGTGCCTGGAGTGGATGGTCCGGGAGGGGGAACACAGATACGCAGTATTTT.

The chain combines TRBV5-4 with TRBJ1-2; D unclear. CDR3 length equals 12 residues. The V gene lost 0 bases and the J gene lost 8 bases, with 8 bases spanning the gap. In germline, CDR1 is SGHNT, CDR2 YYREEE (reference sequence). CDR3 region: CASSLGPDGYTF. In DNA, the CDR3 is TGTGCCAGCAGCTTGGGTCCAGACGGCTACACCTTC.

The chain links TRBV7-2 to TRBJ2-7, with 7 bases that match TRBD2. V dropped 7 bases and J dropped 0; count of bases not matched to a gene: 6. The V gene's germline CDR1 is SGHTA and CDR2 FQGNSA. This CDR3 is built from 14 residues. DNA of the CDR3: TGTGCCAGCAACCTCGGACTAGACTCCTACGAGCAGTACTTC. Its translation is CASNLGLDSYEQYF.

The chain links TRBV30 to TRBJ1-3; 7 nucleotides match TRBD1. Germline V gene lookup returns CDR1 GTSNPN and CDR2 SVGIG (reference sequence). The CDR3 totals 14 residues. The V segment lost 3 bases and the J segment 0 bases; nucleotides outside the gene matches: 2. CDR3 region: CAWRGQSSGNTIYF. The CDR3 nucleotides read TGTGCCTGGAGGGGACAGTCCTCTGGAAACACCATATATTTT.

The chain couples TRBV28 to TRBJ2-7; 9 bases fit TRBD1. The ends lost 6 bases at V and 4 bases at J; junction bases unmatched: 10. The CDR3 runs to 15 residues. Per germline, CDR1 MDHEN and CDR2 SYDVKM. In DNA form, the CDR3 reads TGTGCCAGCAGGTCCTTACAGGGGGCGGAGTACGAGCAGTACTTC. This encodes CASRSLQGAEYEQYF.

This chain links TRBV11-3 with TRBJ2-2; TRBD2 is a possible D gene (6 bases). Trimming removed 5 bases at V and 4 bases at J, with 17 bases between. The CDR3 length is 16 residues. Germline CDR1 is SGHNT and CDR2 is YENEEA. CDR3 sequence (DNA): TGTGCCAGCAGCCCCACCTGGTCGGGGGTCACCGGGGAGCTGTTTTTT. It codes for CASSPTWSGVTGELFF.

The V gene is TRBV6-4, the J gene TRBJ2-7, with D perhaps TRBD1 or TRBD2 (5 bases each). Deletions cut 8 bases from V and 7 bases from J, with 15 bases between. CDR1 and CDR2 from the germline V gene are MRHNA and SNTAGT. The CDR3 runs 12 residues. CDR3 sequence reads: CASPRDQKEQYF. CDR3 in DNA: TGTGCCAGCCCCCGGGACCAGAAGGAGCAGTACTTC.

The chain combines TRBV6-5 with TRBJ1-4; 7 positions match TRBD1. The trim removed 2 bases at V and 8 bases at J, leaving 2 bases unmatched. Germline CDR1 MNHEY, CDR2 SVGAGI. This CDR3 has 13 amino acids. This CDR3 is CASSYGQVEKLFF. In nucleotides, the CDR3 is TGTGCCAGCAGTTACGGACAGGTCGAAAAACTGTTTTTT.

The rearrangement joins TRBV28 to TRBJ1-6; the D gene is possibly TRBD1 (5 bases). This CDR3 has 17 residues. V was shortened by 2 bases and J by 12 bases, with 23 bases between the two germline ends. Germline V gives CDR1 MDHEN, CDR2 SYDVKM. CDR3 bases: TGTGCCAGCAGTTTAACTCTTACAGGCTCCCCGGGTGAACCCCTCCACTTT. Protein sequence: CASSLTLTGSPGEPLHF.

The chain couples TRBV6-5 to TRBJ1-4, with 7 bases aligning to TRBD1. Unmatched junction bases numbered 9, after V lost 5 bases and J lost 6 bases. The length of the CDR3 is 15 residues. Looked up from germline, CDR1 is MNHEY and CDR2 is SVGAGI. CDR3 coding DNA: TGTGCCAGCAGTCTATCCGGGACAGCAGATGAAAAACTGTTTTTT. This gives the protein CASSLSGTADEKLFF.